The rows below give T cell receptor beta chains drawn from one sample of a study of early T cells in non-severe SARS-CoV-2 infection. TCRdb independently ran MiXCR on the 5' RACE reads; one entry per CDR3 protein. Of 50,000 to 60,000 distinct CDR3 sequences in the sample, around 9.3% were seen once. Sequencing used whole blood. The receptors shown here come from an adult who was a healthcare worker with PCR-confirmed SARS-CoV-2 infection or an uninfected control (not recorded which). Both conserved end residues are part of each CDR3. Expanded clones are given a class, and other clones once, few, many or no size at all.

abundance,len,v_gene,CDR3aa
NA,13,TRBV12-3/TRBV12-4,CASSLLGAHEAFF
few,12,TRBV29-1,CSVDRGNYGYTF
few,14,TRBV2,CASRTSGNTDTQYF
many,14,TRBV7-9,CASSRPLANYGYTF
few,17,TRBV7-3,CASSPGLAVGPQETQYF
few,14,TRBV4-1,CASSQAGQGYEQYF
few,14,TRBV10-3,CAISAQGEDQPQHF
many,14,TRBV5-1,CASSYSWGRDTQYF
few,13,TRBV6-6,CASSYSDPPKAFF
NA,16,TRBV7-2,CASSSTGTGWDGELFF
many,13,TRBV7-8,CASSLEHPLRAFF
NA,13,TRBV12-5,CASGLNSEETQYF
NA,17,TRBV18,CASSLSLDSRTYNEQFF
many,13,TRBV12-3/TRBV12-4,CASRSAGQETQYF
NA,14,TRBV5-6,CASSLGSKNTEAFF
many,15,TRBV3-1,CASRRGGARRDTQYF
NA,14,TRBV3-1,CASSQAQGNTEAFF
NA,14,TRBV12-3/TRBV12-4,CASSSGTSPYEQYF
NA,13,TRBV20-1,CSATVGDRETQYF
few,15,TRBV7-6,CASSPLDRPGGTQYF
few,16,TRBV29-1,CSASTGIRSGANVLTF
few,14,TRBV2,CASSGQVFNTEAFF
few,17,TRBV6-6,CASSYSGGGEGQETQYF
few,13,TRBV12-3/TRBV12-4,CASSPDRLGGYTF
few,15,TRBV3-1,CASSERPGAGNTIYF
NA,14,TRBV11-3,CASSQRGDQETQYF
many,13,TRBV7-9,CASWDTRNSPLHF
NA,16,TRBV5-6,CASSSLAGGYTDTQYF
few,14,TRBV3-1,CASSQVGSSGEQYF
many,13,TRBV6-5,CASSPSRDQPQHF
few,13,TRBV6-5,CAGQGKSGNTIYF
few,14,TRBV12-3/TRBV12-4,CASSFIRNTGELFF
NA,15,TRBV11-1,CASTDGTSFPGELFF
NA,14,TRBV18,CASSPSGHRTEAFF
NA,11,TRBV6-6,CASSFEAEAFF
few,14,TRBV7-6,CASSPQVRGTEAFF
NA,18,TRBV7-8,CASRLAGGLRSSYNEQFF
few,13,TRBV18,CASSPRGTDYYTF
many,12,TRBV7-2,CASSRTASTQYF
NA,15,TRBV15,CATSRDRAVRDEQYF
few,15,TRBV2,CASNFGAGSNQPQHF
few,15,TRBV5-1,CASSAQTALNTEAFF
many,12,TRBV7-8,CASSFRPEKLFF
few,15,TRBV7-3,CASRSTGGHTGELFF
NA,14,TRBV5-4,CASSSLSSYNEQFF
many,14,TRBV12-3/TRBV12-4,CASSPLQGASGYTF
NA,13,TRBV20-1,CSAFDGANYGYTF
NA,10,TRBV29-1,CSVGVNEQFF
NA,16,TRBV12-2,CASRFLGAQGNEKLFF
many,15,TRBV6-2/TRBV6-3,CASSSSGGLSYEQYF
NA,13,TRBV12-3/TRBV12-4,CASSRGTSITQYF
few,14,TRBV10-3,CAISEGQGSLGYTF
NA,15,TRBV21-1,CASTPRVPSTDTQYF
NA,14,TRBV27,CASSEIRGTGELFF